The T cell receptor (beta chain) described here comes from a study of T cell clonality in common variable immunodeficiency. Study conclusions and caveats: Common variable immunodeficiency TCR beta sequences reportedly had fewer deletions and N-nucleotide insertions.

Clones were read by immunoSEQ multiplex PCR, and TCRdb kept only the in-frame ones, dropping some. The sample has approximately 35,000 clones, none seen only once. Regarding this clone: The antigen is unknown. With the read ending 3 residues before the CDR3 end, the germline J gene is used to fill in that end.

The length of the CDR3 is 14 residues. The ends lost 2 bases at V and 6 bases at J; junction bases unmatched: 3. Germline-derived CDR1 and CDR2 are SGHTA and FQGTGA. This sequence was found in a human donor with common variable immunodeficiency. Sequenced material: peripheral blood mononuclear cells. The genes are TRBV7-3 and TRBJ2-7; 11 bases are a match to TRBD2. The CDR3 sequence is CASSLVAGGGEQYF. CDR3 DNA, as far as it was read: TGTGCCAGCAGCTTAGTAGCGGGAGGGGGCGAG.